The rows below give T cell receptor beta chains drawn from one sample of a study of OX40 agonist ivuxolimab in advanced cancers. Repertoires were generated with immunoSEQ multiplex PCR, while TCRdb's copy carries only in-frame clones and drops some. Of tens of thousands of clones in the sample, about 91% are singletons; the top ten hold roughly 6.9%. The sequences come from CD4+ or CD8+ T cells sorted from blood, collected in a trial of the OX40 agonist ivuxolimab. The receptors shown here come from an adult with an advanced solid tumor such as melanoma, head and neck, liver or kidney cancer. Each CDR3 is given with its conserved first and last residue. The D gene is left open where the match is weak. Some rows have no size entry. The others give once, few or many, or a class for an expanded clone.

TRBV10-3	.	TRBJ2-3	.	CAIGRDAGGDTQYF	TGTGCCATAGGACGGGACGCCGGGGGTGATACGCAGTATTTT
TRBV27	.	TRBJ2-7	TRBD2	CASKTAGLAGREQYF	TGTGCCAGCAAAACTGCGGGACTAGCGGGACGCGAGCAGTACTTC
TRBV6-5	.	TRBJ2-2	TRBD2	CASSYRTSGGTGELFF	TGTGCCAGCAGTTACCGGACTAGCGGGGGAACCGGGGAGCTGTTTTTT
TRBV5-1	few	TRBJ2-2	.	CASRLSETNTGELFF	TGCGCCAGCAGGCTAAGCGAGACTAACACCGGGGAGCTGTTTTTT
TRBV10-3	.	TRBJ2-5	.	CAISELRETQYF	TGTGCCATCAGTGAGTTGAGAGAGACCCAGTACTTC
TRBV5-4	.	TRBJ2-1	TRBD2	CASSTGLATWNEQFF	TGTGCCAGCAGCACCGGACTAGCTACCTGGAATGAGCAGTTCTTC
TRBV11-2	.	TRBJ2-3	TRBD1	CASSLQGALTDTQYF	TGTGCCAGCAGCCTGCAGGGGGCGCTGACAGATACGCAGTATTTT
TRBV30	.	TRBJ2-7	.	CAWSGIYEQYF	TGTGCCTGGAGTGGCATCTACGAGCAGTACTTC
TRBV10-3	.	TRBJ1-1	.	CAISEIEGGAEAFF	TGTGCCATCAGTGAAATCGAGGGGGGGGCTGAAGCTTTCTTT
TRBV30	.	TRBJ2-5	.	CASILTDTKETQYF	TGTGCCTCTATATTGACAGACACTAAAGAGACCCAGTACTTC
TRBV6-5	.	TRBJ2-5	TRBD2	CASSYGPAGGGETQYF	TGTGCCAGCAGTTACGGTCCAGCGGGAGGAGGAGAGACCCAGTACTTC
TRBV4-2	.	TRBJ2-2	.	CASSQGRLGPGELFF	TGTGCCAGCAGCCAGGGACGGCTAGGTCCCGGGGAGCTGTTTTTT
TRBV19	.	TRBJ2-7	.	CASSMAGVSYEQYF	TGTGCCAGTAGTATGGCAGGAGTCTCCTACGAGCAGTACTTC
TRBV28	.	TRBJ1-5	.	CASSFGGSQPQHF	TGTGCCAGCAGTTTCGGGGGATCTCAGCCCCAGCATTTT
TRBV15	.	TRBJ2-4	.	CATSRPTRDIQYF	TGTGCCACCAGCAGGCCGACAAGGGACATTCAGTACTTC
TRBV19	.	TRBJ2-1	.	CASSIPTGVSGNEQFF	TGTGCCAGTAGTATTCCAACGGGAGTTAGCGGCAATGAGCAGTTCTTC
TRBV21-1	.	TRBJ2-7	.	CASGPRRGDSYEQYF	TGTGCCAGCGGACCGAGGAGGGGCGACTCCTACGAGCAGTACTTC
TRBV19	.	TRBJ1-2	TRBD1	CASSITSTGVNYGYTF	TGTGCCAGTAGTATAACTTCGACAGGGGTTAACTATGGCTACACCTTC
TRBV6-6	once	TRBJ2-5	.	CASLDSNQETQYF	TGTGCCAGCCTTGACAGCAACCAAGAGACCCAGTACTTC
TRBV9	.	TRBJ2-3	TRBD2	CASSAPGTSGISTDTQYF	TGTGCCAGCAGCGCCCCCGGGACTAGCGGGATCAGCACAGATACGCAGTATTTT
TRBV27	.	TRBJ2-2	TRBD1	CAARQGNTGELFF	TGTGCCGCACGACAGGGGAACACCGGGGAGCTGTTTTTT
TRBV5-1	.	TRBJ2-1	TRBD2	CASSLGGTSGSSNEQFF	TGCGCCAGCAGCTTGGGCGGGACTAGCGGGAGTTCCAATGAGCAGTTCTTC
TRBV11-2	.	TRBJ1-4	.	CATAVGVVEKLFF	TGTGCCACCGCGGTAGGGGTCGTTGAAAAACTGTTTTTT
TRBV29-1	.	TRBJ2-1	.	CSVDSQGSREQFF	TGCAGCGTTGACAGCCAGGGGAGCAGGGAGCAGTTCTTC
TRBV28	.	TRBJ1-5	.	CASSRGRSNQPQHF	TGTGCCAGCAGTAGGGGCAGAAGCAATCAGCCCCAGCATTTT
TRBV18	.	TRBJ2-7	.	CASSPARAEQYF	TGTGCCAGCTCACCAGCCAGGGCCGAGCAGTACTTC
TRBV30	.	TRBJ1-3	.	CAWRLIGQGNTIYF	TGTGCCTGGAGACTTATTGGACAGGGAAACACCATATATTTT
TRBV9	.	TRBJ2-1	.	CASSVGLFNEQFF	TGTGCCAGCAGCGTCGGACTTTTCAATGAGCAGTTCTTC
TRBV15	.	TRBJ1-4	.	CATSRGSRVDEKLFF	TGTGCCACCAGCAGAGGCTCTAGGGTGGATGAAAAACTGTTTTTT
TRBV30	.	TRBJ2-1	.	CSFVEAEKWVYNEQFF	TGTTCGTTTGTTGAGGCAGAGAAATGGGTATACAATGAGCAGTTCTTC
TRBV7-6	.	TRBJ2-3	.	CASSLVGGGTDTQYF	TGTGCCAGCAGCTTAGTGGGTGGGGGCACAGATACGCAGTATTTT
TRBV10-3	.	TRBJ1-1	.	CAISDPDRTQNTEAFF	TGTGCCATCAGTGACCCAGACAGAACCCAGAACACTGAAGCTTTCTTT
TRBV10-3	.	TRBJ2-4	.	CAISEGGKNIQYF	TGTGCCATCAGTGAGGGAGGCAAAAACATTCAGTACTTC
TRBV19	.	TRBJ1-2	.	CASSIAGSGVYGYTF	TGTGCCAGTAGTATTGCTGGTAGCGGGGTATATGGCTACACCTTC
TRBV19	once	TRBJ1-5	TRBD1	CASSIVTGGAGSNQPQHF	TGTGCCAGTAGTATAGTCACAGGGGGCGCGGGTAGCAATCAGCCCCAGCATTTT
TRBV9	.	TRBJ2-6	.	CASSVDLRGGANVLTF	TGTGCCAGCAGCGTAGACCTACGGGGTGGGGCCAACGTCCTGACTTTC
TRBV29-1	.	TRBJ2-2	TRBD1	CSAAQGADGELFF	TGCAGCGCAGCACAGGGGGCAGACGGGGAGCTGTTTTTT
TRBV28	.	TRBJ1-5	.	CASSRGGTSNQPQHF	TGTGCCAGCAGCCGCGGGGGGACCAGCAATCAGCCCCAGCATTTT
TRBV6-6	.	TRBJ1-3	.	CASSSSPGNTIYF	TGTGCCAGCAGCTCCTCCCCTGGAAACACCATATATTTT
TRBV19	.	TRBJ2-3	TRBD1	CASRQQGATDTQYF	TGTGCCAGTAGGCAACAGGGGGCAACAGATACGCAGTATTTT
TRBV5-4	.	TRBJ1-1	TRBD1	CASSSGTGWNTEAFF	TGTGCCAGCAGTTCCGGGACAGGGTGGAACACTGAAGCTTTCTTT
TRBV15	few	TRBJ2-5	TRBD2	CATSSGGTGPFLAGEETQYF	TGTGCCACCAGCAGCGGCGGGACAGGCCCGTTTCTAGCGGGAGAAGAGACCCAGTACTTC
TRBV27	.	TRBJ2-1	TRBD2	CASSLLAGSKGEQFF	TGTGCCAGCAGTCTACTAGCGGGAAGTAAGGGTGAGCAGTTCTTC
TRBV5-1	.	TRBJ2-1	.	CASSLAPSQRGDEQFF	TGCGCCAGCAGCTTGGCTCCTAGCCAGAGGGGCGATGAGCAGTTCTTC
TRBV5-6	.	TRBJ2-7	TRBD2	CASSSGLADYEQYF	TGTGCCAGCAGCTCGGGACTAGCGGACTACGAGCAGTACTTC
TRBV2	.	TRBJ1-3	TRBD1	CASRTGGGQVSGNTIYF	TGTGCCAGCAGGACCGGAGGGGGACAGGTCTCTGGAAACACCATATATTTT
TRBV6-5	.	TRBJ2-1	TRBD2	CASSYLGEGYNEQFF	TGTGCCAGCAGTTACTTAGGGGAGGGGTACAATGAGCAGTTCTTC
TRBV2	.	TRBJ2-3	TRBD2	CAGKLAGGTDTQYF	TGTGCCGGTAAACTAGCGGGAGGCACAGATACGCAGTATTTT
TRBV15	.	TRBJ1-4	.	CATGRPTNEKLFF	TGTGCCACAGGGAGGCCAACTAATGAAAAACTGTTTTTT
TRBV6-5	.	TRBJ2-5	.	CASSYSGYETQYF	TGTGCCAGCAGTTACTCAGGATACGAGACCCAGTACTTC
TRBV28	.	TRBJ1-1	TRBD1	CASSLRTGREAFF	TGTGCCAGCAGTCTCAGGACAGGCAGAGAAGCTTTCTTT
TRBV6-1	.	TRBJ2-2	.	CAATTQDEAVGELFF	TGTGCCGCCACCACCCAGGACGAGGCAGTCGGGGAGCTGTTTTTT